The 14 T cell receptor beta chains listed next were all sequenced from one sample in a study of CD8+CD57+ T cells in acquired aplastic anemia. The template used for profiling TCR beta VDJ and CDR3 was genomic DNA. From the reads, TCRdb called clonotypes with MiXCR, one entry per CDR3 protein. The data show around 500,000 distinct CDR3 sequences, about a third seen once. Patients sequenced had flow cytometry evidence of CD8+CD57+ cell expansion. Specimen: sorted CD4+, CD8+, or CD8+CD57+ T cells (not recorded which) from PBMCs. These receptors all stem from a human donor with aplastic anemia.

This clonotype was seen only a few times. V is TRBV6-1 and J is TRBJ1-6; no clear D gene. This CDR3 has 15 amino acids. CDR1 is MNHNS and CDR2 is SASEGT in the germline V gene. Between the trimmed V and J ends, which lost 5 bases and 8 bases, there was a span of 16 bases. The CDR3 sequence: CASSKGGLSDSPLHF. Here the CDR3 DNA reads TGTGCCAGCAGTAAAGGAGGGCTTAGTGATTCACCCCTCCACTTT.

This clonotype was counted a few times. In nucleotides, the CDR3 is TGCAGTGCTAGCCGTCCCGGGACAGGGCTTAACTATGGCTACACCTTC. As protein: CSASRPGTGLNYGYTF. The gene calls are TRBV20-1 and TRBJ1-2; 9 bases are a match to TRBD1. The germline CDR1 and CDR2 sequences are DFQATT and SNEGSKA (reference sequence). The CDR3 is 16 residues long. With V trimmed by 3 bases and J by 1 base, 9 bases remained unmatched.

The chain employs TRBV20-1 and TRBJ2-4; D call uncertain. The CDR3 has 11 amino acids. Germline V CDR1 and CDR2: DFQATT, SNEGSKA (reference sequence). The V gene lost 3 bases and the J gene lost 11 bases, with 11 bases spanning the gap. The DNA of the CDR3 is TGCAGTGCTAGTTTGGAATCTTTTCAGTACTTC. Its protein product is CSASLESFQYF.

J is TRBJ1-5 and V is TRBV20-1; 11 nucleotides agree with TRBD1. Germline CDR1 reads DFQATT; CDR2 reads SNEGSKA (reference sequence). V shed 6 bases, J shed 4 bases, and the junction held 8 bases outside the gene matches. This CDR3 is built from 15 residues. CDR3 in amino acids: CSAQSGQGENQPQHF. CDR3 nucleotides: TGCAGTGCGCAATCGGGACAGGGGGAAAATCAGCCCCAGCATTTT.

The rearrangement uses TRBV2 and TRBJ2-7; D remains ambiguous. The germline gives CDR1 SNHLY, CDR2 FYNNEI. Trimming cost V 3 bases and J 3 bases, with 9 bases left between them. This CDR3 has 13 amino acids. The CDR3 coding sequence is TGTGCCAGCAGTGAGGACGGCTTCTACGAGCAGTACTTC. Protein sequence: CASSEDGFYEQYF.

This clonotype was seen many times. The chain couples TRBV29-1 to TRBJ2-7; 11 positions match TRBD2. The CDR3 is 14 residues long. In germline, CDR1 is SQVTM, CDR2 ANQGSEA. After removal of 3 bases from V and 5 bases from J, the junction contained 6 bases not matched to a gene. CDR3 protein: CSVDLAGGFNEQYF. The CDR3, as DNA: TGCAGCGTTGATCTAGCGGGGGGTTTCAACGAGCAGTACTTC.

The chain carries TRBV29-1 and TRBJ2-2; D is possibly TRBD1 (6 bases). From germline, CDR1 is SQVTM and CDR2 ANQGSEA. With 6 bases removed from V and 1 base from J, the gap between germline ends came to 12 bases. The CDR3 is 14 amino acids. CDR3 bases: TGCAGCGTCCGACGGGGACAGAACACCGGGGAGCTGTTTTTT. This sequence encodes CSVRRGQNTGELFF.

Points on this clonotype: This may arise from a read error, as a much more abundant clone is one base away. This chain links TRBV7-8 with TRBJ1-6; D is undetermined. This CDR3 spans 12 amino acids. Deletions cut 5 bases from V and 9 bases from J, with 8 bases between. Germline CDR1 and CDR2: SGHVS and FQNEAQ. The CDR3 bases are TGTGCCAGCAGCGCGTTTACTTCACCCCTCCACTTT. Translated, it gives CASSAFTSPLHF. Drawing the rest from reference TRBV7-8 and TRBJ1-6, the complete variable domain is GAGVSQSPRYKVAKRGQDVALRCDPISGHVSLFWYQQALGQGPEFLTYFQNEAQLDKSGLPSDRFFAERPEGSVSTLKIQRTQQEDSAVYLCASSAFTSPLHFGNGTRLTVT.

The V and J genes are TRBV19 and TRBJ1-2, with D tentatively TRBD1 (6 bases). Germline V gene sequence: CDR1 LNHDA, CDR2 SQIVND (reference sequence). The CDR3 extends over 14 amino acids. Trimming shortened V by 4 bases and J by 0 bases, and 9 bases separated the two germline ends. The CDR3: CASSTGQSNYGYTF. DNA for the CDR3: TGTGCCAGTAGTACGGGACAATCTAACTATGGCTACACCTTC.

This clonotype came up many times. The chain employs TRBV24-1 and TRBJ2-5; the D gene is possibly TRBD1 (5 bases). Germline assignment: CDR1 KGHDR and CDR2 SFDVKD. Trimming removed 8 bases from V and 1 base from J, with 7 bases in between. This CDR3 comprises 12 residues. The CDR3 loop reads CATNRGQETQYF. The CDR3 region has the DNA TGTGCCACCAATAGGGGCCAAGAGACCCAGTACTTC.

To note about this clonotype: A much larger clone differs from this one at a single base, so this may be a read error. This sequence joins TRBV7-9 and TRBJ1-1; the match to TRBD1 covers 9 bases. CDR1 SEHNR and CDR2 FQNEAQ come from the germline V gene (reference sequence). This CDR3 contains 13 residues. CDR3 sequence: CANSRDRVGEAFF. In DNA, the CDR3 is TGTGCCAACAGCCGGGACAGGGTCGGTGAAGCTTTCTTT.

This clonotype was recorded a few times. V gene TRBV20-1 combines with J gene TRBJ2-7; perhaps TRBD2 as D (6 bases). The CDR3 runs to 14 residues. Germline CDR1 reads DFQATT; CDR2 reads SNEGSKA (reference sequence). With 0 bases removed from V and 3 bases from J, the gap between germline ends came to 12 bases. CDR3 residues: CSARDFAGSYEQYF. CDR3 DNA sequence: TGCAGTGCTAGAGATTTTGCGGGGAGCTACGAGCAGTACTTC.

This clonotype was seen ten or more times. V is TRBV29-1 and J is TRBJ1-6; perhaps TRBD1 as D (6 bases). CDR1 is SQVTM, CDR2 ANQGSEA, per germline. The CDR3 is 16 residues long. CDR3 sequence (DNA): TGCAACCCTGGGAAGGGAAGGGGGTCCTATAATTCACCCCTCCACTTT. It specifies CNPGKGRGSYNSPLHF.

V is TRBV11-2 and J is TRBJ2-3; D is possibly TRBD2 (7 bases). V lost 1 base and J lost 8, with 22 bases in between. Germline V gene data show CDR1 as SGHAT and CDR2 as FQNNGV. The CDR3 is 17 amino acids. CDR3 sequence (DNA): TGTGCCAGCAGCTTAGTAAGGGCCGGGGGGCCTTCGTTTACGCAGTATTTT. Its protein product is CASSLVRAGGPSFTQYF.